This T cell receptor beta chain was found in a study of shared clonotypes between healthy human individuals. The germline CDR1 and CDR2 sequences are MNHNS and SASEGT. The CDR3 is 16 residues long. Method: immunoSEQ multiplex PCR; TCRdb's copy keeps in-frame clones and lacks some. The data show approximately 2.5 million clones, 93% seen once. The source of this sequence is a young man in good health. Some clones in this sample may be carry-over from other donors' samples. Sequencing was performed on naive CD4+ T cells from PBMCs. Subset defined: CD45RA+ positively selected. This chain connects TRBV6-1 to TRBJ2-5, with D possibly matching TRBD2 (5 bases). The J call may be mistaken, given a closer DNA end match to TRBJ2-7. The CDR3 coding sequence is TGTGCCAGCAGTGGGCGACGAGAGCGGAGCTCCTACGAGCAGTACTTC. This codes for CASSGRRERSSYEQYF.